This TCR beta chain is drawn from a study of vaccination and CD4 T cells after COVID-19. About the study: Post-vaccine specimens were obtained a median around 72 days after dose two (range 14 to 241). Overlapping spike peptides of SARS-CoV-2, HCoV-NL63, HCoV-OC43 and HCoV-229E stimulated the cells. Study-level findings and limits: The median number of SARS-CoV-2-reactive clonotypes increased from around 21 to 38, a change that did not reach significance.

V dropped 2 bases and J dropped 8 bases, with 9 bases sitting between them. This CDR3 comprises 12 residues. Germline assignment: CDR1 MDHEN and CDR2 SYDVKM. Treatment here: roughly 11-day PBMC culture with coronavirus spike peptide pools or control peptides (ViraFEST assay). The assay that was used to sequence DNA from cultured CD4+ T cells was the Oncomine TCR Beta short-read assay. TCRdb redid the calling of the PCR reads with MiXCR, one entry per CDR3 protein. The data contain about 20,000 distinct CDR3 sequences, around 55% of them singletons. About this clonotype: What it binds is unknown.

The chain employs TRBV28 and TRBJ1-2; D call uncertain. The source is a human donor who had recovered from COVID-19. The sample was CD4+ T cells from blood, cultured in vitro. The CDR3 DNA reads TGTGCCAGCAGTTTAGGTCAGAGAGGCTACACCTTC. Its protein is CASSLGQRGYTF.